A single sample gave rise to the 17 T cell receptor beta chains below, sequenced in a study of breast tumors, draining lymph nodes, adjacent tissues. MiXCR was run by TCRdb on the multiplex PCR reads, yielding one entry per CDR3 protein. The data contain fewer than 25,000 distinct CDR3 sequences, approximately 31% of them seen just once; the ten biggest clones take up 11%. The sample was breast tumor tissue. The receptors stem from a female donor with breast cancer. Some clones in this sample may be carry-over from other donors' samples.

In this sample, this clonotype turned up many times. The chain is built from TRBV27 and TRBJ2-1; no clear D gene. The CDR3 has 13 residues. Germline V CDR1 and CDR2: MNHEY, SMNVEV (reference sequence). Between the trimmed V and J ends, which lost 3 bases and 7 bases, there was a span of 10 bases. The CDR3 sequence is CASSLGVDNEQFF. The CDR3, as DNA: TGTGCCAGCAGTTTGGGCGTAGATAATGAGCAGTTCTTC.

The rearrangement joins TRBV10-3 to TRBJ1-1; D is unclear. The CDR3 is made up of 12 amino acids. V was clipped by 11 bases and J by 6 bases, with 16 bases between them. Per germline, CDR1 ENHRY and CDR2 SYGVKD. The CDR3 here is CASLRLGAEAFF. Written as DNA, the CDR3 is TGTGCCTCGCTTAGGTTGGGCGCTGAAGCTTTCTTT.

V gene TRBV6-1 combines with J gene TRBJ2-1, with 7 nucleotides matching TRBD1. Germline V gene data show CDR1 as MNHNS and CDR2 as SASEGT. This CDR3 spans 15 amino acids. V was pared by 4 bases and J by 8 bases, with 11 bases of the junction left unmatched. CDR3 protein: CASSGKVRGSDEQFF. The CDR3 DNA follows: TGTGCCAGCAGTGGAAAAGTCAGGGGGTCGGATGAGCAGTTCTTC.

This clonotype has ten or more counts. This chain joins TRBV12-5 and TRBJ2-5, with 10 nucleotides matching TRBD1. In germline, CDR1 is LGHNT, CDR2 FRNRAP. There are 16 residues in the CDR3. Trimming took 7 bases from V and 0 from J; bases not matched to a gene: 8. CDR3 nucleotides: TGTGCTAGTGAAAAGACAGGGGGCTGGTACCAAGAGACCCAGTACTTC. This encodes CASEKTGGWYQETQYF.

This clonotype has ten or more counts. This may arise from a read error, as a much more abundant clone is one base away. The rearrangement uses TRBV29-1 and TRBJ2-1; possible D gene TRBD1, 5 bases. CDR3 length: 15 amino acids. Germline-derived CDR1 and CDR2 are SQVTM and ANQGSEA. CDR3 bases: TGCAGCGTGGAAGGACACCTTGATTCCTACAATGAGCAGTTCTTC. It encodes CSVEGHLDSYNEQFF.

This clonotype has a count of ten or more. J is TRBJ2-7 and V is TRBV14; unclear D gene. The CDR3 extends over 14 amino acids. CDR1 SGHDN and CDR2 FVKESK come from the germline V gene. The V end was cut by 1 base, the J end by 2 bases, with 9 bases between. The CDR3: CASSQVEQTYEQYF. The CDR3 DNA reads TGTGCCAGCAGCCAAGTGGAGCAGACCTACGAGCAGTACTTC.

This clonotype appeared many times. In DNA, the CDR3 is TGTGCCAGCAGTGACATGGCTTCCTACAATGAGCAGTTCTTC. Amino acid sequence: CASSDMASYNEQFF. This chain connects TRBV2 to TRBJ2-1, with no clear D. Germline assignment: CDR1 SNHLY and CDR2 FYNNEI. The V end lost 3 bases, the J end lost 1 base, and 7 bases lay between the germline ends. This CDR3 contains 14 residues.

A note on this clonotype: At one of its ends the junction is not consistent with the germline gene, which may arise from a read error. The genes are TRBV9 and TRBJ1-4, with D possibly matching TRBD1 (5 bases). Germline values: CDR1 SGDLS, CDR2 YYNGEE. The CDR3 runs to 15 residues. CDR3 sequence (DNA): TGTGCCAGCGGCGTAGATAGCGACAGCACAGAAAAATTGTTTTTT. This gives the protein CASGVDSDSTEKLFF.

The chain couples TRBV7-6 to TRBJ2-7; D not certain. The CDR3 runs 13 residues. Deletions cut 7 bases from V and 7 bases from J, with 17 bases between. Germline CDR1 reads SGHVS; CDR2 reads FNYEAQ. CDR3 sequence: CASIIGLTGEQYF. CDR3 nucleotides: TGTGCCAGCATTATAGGGCTCACCGGGGAGCAGTACTTC.

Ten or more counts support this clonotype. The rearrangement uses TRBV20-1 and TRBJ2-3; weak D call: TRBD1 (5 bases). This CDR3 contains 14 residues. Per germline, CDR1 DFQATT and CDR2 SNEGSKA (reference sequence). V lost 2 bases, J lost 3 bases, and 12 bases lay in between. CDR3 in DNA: TGCAGTGCTAGAATAGGGGTGGGGACAGATACGCAGTATTTT. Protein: CSARIGVGTDTQYF.

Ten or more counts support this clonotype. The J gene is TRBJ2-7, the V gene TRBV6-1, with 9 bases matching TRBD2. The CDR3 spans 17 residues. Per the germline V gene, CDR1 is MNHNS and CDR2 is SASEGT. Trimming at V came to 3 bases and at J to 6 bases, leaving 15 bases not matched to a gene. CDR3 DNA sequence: TGTGCCAGCAGTGATATGGCGGGAGGGGGCTCGGTGGGCGAGCAGTACTTC. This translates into CASSDMAGGGSVGEQYF.

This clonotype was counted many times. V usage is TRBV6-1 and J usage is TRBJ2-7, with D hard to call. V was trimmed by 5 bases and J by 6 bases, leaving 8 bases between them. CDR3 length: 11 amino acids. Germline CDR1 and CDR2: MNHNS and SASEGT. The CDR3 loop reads CASSRWGEQYF. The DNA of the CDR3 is TGTGCCAGCAGTCGATGGGGCGAGCAGTACTTC.

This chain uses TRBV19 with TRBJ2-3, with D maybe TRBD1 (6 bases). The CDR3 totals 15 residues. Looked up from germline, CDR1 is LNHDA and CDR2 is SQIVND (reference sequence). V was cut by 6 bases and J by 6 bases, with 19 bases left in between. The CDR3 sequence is CASSDRGQPDDTQYF. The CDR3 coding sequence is TGTGCCAGTAGCGACCGAGGACAGCCAGACGATACGCAGTATTTT.

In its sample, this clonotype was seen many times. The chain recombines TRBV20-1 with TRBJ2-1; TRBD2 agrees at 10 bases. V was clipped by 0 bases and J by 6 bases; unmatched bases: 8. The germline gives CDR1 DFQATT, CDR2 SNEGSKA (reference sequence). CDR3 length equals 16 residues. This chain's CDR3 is CSARDPLAGASNEQFF. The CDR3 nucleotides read TGCAGTGCTAGAGATCCTCTAGCGGGAGCCTCCAATGAGCAGTTCTTC.

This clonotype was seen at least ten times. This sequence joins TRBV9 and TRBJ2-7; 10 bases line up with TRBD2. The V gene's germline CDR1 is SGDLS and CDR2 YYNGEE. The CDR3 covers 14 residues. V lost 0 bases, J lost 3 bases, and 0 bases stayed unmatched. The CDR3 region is CASSVGTSGYEQYF. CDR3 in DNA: TGTGCCAGCAGCGTAGGGACTAGCGGCTACGAGCAGTACTTC.

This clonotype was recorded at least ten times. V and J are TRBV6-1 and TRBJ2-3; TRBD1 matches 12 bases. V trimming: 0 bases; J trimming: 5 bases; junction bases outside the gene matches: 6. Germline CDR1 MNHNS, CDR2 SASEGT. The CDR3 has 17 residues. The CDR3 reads CASSEAGDRGPVDTQYF. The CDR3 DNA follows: TGTGCCAGCAGTGAAGCAGGGGACAGGGGGCCGGTAGATACGCAGTATTTT.

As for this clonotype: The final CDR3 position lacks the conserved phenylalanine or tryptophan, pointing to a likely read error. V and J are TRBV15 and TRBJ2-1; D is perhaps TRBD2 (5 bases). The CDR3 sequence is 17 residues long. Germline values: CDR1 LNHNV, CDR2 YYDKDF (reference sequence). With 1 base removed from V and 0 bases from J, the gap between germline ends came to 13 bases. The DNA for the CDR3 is TGTGCCACCAGCAGAGTCAAAAGCGGAAGCTCCTACAATGAGCAGTTCCTC. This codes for CATSRVKSGSSYNEQFL.